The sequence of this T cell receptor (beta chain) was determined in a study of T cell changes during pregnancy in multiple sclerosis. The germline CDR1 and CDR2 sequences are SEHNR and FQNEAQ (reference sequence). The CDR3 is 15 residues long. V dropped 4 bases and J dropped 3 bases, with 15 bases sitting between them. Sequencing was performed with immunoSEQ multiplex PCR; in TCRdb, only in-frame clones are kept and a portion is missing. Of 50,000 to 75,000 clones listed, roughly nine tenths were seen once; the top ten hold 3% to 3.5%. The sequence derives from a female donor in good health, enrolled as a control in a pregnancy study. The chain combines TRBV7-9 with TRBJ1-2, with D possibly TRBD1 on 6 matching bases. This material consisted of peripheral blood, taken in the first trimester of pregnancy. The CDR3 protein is CASSYPGGADYGYTF. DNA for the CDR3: TGTGCCAGCAGCTACCCGGGGGGGGCTGACTATGGCTACACCTTC.